This T cell receptor beta chain derives from a study of T cell responses to AZD1222 COVID-19 vaccine. The wider study: Whether given at about 4 or about 12 weeks, second doses were pooled. Study-wide results and limits: White British people made up most donors, females outnumbered males, and clonal diversity was possibly underestimated.

The V gene's germline CDR1 is SGHAT and CDR2 FQDESV (reference sequence). The junction had 5 bases not matched to a gene; V was cut back by 4 bases and J by 5 bases. The CDR3 spans 14 residues. The sample holds one count of this clone. What it binds is unknown. The repertoire was sequenced with immunoSEQ multiplex PCR; TCRdb's copy has only in-frame clones and lacks some. The top ten hold roughly 1.5% of the sample, which has over 150,000 clones, more than 90% seen once. Material: peripheral blood, obtained on day 0 of AZD1222 vaccination. The clonotype was recovered from an adult in good health. The gene calls are TRBV11-1 and TRBJ2-7, with 10 bases lining up with TRBD1. CDR3 bases: TGTGCCAGCAGCTCGACAGGGGGCGCGGACGAGCAGTACTTC. It is translated as CASSSTGGADEQYF.